This T cell receptor beta chain was obtained from a study of cytomegalovirus exposure and HLA in healthy donors. Study details: One earlier analysis, a look at about 179 million T cells, found some 100 million unique TCR beta sequences.

Primers included in the PCR were 60 Vbeta and 13 Jbeta primers. Profiled with immunoSEQ multiplex PCR; TCRdb holds only in-frame clones, not every one. The data contain 170,000 or so clones, 80% of them singletons. Per germline, CDR1 LGHNA and CDR2 YSLEER. J lost 4 bases, V lost 0 bases, and 5 bases had no gene match. This CDR3 is 15 amino acids long. This TCR derives from a boy between 10 and 17 years old in good health and CMV-seronegative. The chain is built from TRBV4-3 and TRBJ1-2, with TRBD1 matching over 7 bases. The sample taken for sequencing was PBMCs. The CDR3 is CASSQDYRGLYGYTF. CDR3 nucleotides: TGCGCCAGCAGCCAAGATTATAGGGGGCTCTATGGCTACACCTTC.